The entry that follows covers one TCR beta chain sequence. This entry is derived from a study of blood T cell repertoires in COVID-19. Study as a whole: The United States, Italy and Spain were the sources of the acute and convalescent COVID-19 samples. In each case, the material was cDNA or gDNA derived from T cells, B-cell-depleted T cells, or PBMCs.

Germline V gives CDR1 SNHLY, CDR2 FYNNEI. CDR3 size: 13 residues. With 8 bases clipped from V and 0 bases from J, the junction kept 4 bases outside the gene matches. As processed by the authors: The authors estimated nucleated cell counts from reference gene primer amplification. TCRdb's table, derived via immunoSEQ multiplex PCR, lists solely in-frame clones and lacks some. V, J and clone size were drawn from that table, and D and trimming were deduced from the DNA. The sample contains tens of thousands of clones, about 76% of which appear only once. The genes are TRBV2 and TRBJ2-7, with 7 positions matching TRBD1. Sequencing was carried out using peripheral blood. This TCR derives from a human donor in a cohort sampled during active COVID-19. CDR3 DNA sequence: TGTGCCAGCTCTACAGGGGCCTCCTACGAGCAGTACTTC. This gives the protein CASSTGASYEQYF.